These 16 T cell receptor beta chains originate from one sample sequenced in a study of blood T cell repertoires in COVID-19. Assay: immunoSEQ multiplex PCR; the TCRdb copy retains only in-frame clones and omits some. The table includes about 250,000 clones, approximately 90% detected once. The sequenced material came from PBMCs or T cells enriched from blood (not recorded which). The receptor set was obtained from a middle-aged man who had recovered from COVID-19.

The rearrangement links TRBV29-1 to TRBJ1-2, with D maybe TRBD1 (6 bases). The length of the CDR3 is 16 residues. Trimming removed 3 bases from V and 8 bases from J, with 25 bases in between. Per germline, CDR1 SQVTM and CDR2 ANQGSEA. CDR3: CSVELGQGWVTGGYTF. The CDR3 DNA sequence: TGCAGCGTTGAGCTTGGGCAGGGGTGGGTGACTGGAGGCTACACCTTC.

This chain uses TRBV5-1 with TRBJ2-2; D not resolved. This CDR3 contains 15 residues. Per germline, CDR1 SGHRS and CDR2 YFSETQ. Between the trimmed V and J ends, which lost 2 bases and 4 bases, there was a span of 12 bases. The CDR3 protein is CASSLSSVGTGELFF. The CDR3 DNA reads TGCGCCAGCAGCTTATCCTCGGTCGGCACCGGGGAGCTGTTTTTT. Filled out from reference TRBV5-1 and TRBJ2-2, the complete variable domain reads KAGVTQTPRYLIKTRGQQVTLSCSPISGHRSVSWYQQTPGQGLQFLFEYFSETQRNKGNFPGRFSGRQFSNSRSEMNVSTLELGDSALYLCASSLSSVGTGELFFGEGSRLTVL.

CDR3 residues: CASSEYVGQNNEKLFF. DNA of the CDR3: TGTGCCAGCAGTGAATACGTGGGACAGAATAATGAAAAACTGTTTTTT. The chain couples TRBV6-1 to TRBJ1-4; 7 nucleotides line up with TRBD1. The length of the CDR3 is 16 residues. J lost 4 bases, V lost 2 bases, and 7 bases had no gene match. CDR1 MNHNS and CDR2 SASEGT come from the germline V gene.

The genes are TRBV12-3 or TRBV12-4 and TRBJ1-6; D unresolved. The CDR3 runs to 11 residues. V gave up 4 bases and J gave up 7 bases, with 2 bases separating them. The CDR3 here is CASSSNSPLHF. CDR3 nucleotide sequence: TGTGCCAGCAGTTCGAATTCACCCCTCCACTTT.

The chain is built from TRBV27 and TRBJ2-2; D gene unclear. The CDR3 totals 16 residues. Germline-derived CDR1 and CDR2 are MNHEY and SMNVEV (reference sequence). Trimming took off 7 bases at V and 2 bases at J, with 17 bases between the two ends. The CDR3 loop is CASTNRFSTNTGELFF. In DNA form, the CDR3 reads TGTGCCAGCACCAATCGGTTCTCCACCAACACCGGGGAGCTGTTTTTT.

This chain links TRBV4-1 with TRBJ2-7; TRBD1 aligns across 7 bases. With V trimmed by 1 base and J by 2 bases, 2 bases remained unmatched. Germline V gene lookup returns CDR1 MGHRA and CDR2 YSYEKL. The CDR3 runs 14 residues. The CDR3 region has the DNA TGCGCCAGCAGCCAAGCTGACAGGGCCTACGAGCAGTACTTC. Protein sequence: CASSQADRAYEQYF.

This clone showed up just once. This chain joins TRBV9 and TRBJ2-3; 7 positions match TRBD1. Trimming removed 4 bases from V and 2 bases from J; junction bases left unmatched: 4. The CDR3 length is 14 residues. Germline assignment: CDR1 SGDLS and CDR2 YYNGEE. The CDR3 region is CASSLTGDTDTQYF. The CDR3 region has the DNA TGTGCCAGCAGCCTTACAGGGGACACAGATACGCAGTATTTT.

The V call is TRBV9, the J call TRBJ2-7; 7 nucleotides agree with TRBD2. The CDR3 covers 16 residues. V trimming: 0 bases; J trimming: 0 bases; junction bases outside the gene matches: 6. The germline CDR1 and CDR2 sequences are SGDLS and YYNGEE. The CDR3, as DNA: TGTGCCAGCAGCGTAGCGCCCCGCGGGAGCTCCTACGAGCAGTACTTC. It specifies CASSVAPRGSSYEQYF. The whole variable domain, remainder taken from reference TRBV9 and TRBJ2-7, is DSGVTQTPKHLITATGQRVTLRCSPRSGDLSVYWYQQSLDQGLQFLIQYYNGEERAKGNILERFSAQQFPDLHSELNLSSLELGDSALYFCASSVAPRGSSYEQYFGPGTRLTVT.

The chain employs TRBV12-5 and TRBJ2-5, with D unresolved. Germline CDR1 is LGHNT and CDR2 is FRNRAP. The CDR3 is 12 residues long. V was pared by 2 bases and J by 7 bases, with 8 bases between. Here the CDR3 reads CASGLNSPTQYF. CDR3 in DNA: TGTGCTAGTGGTTTGAACTCCCCGACCCAGTACTTC.

CDR3 DNA: TGTGCCAGCGACCGGGAGCGCTCTTATAATTCACCCCTCCACTTT. The encoded protein is CASDRERSYNSPLHF. This sequence joins TRBV2 and TRBJ1-6; D uncertain. The CDR3 spans 15 residues. Deletions cut 8 bases from V and 4 bases from J, with 15 bases between. Germline-derived CDR1 and CDR2 are SNHLY and FYNNEI.

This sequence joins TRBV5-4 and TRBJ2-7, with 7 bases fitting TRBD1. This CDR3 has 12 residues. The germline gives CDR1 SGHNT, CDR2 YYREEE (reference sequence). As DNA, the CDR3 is TGTGTCGCCGGACAGGAAAGCTACGAGCAGTACTTC. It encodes CVAGQESYEQYF.

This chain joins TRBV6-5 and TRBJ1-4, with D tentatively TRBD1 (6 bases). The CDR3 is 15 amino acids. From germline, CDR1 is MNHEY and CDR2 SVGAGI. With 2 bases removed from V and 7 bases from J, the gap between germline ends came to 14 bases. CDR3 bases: TGTGCCAGCAGTTACCGCGAGGGGGGGGCTGAAAAACTGTTTTTT. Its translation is CASSYREGGAEKLFF.

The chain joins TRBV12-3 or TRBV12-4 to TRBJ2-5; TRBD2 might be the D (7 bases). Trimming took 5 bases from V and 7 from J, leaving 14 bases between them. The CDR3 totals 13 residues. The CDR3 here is CASSPGGPGTQYF. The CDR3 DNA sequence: TGTGCCAGCAGTCCCGGGGGGCCCGGGACCCAGTACTTC.

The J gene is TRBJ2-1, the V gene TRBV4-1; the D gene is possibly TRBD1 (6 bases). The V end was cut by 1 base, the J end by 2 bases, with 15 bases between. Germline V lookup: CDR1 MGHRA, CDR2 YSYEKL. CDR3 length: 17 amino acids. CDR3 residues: CASSQVGQGNTYNEQFF. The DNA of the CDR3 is TGCGCCAGCAGCCAAGTGGGGCAGGGGAACACCTACAATGAGCAGTTCTTC.

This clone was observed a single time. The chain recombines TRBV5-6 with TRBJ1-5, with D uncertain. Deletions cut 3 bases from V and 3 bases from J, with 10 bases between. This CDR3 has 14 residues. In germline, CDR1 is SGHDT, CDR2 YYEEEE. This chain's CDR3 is CASSWSPSNQPQHF. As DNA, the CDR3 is TGTGCCAGCAGCTGGAGCCCCTCCAATCAGCCCCAGCATTTT. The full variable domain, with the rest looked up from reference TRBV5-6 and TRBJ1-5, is DAGVTQSPTHLIKTRGQQVTLRCSPKSGHDTVSWYQQALGQGPQFIFQYYEEEERQRGNFPDRFSGHQFPNYSSELNVNALLLGDSALYLCASSWSPSNQPQHFGDGTRLSIL.

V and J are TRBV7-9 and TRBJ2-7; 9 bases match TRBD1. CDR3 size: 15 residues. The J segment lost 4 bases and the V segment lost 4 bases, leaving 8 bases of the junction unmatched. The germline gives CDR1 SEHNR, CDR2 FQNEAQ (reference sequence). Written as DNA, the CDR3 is TGTGCCAGCAGCTCAACCGGGACAGGGCCTTACGAGCAGTACTTC. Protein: CASSSTGTGPYEQYF.